A selection of T cell receptor beta chains follows, all from one sample in a study of OX40 agonist ivuxolimab in advanced cancers. Profiling relied on immunoSEQ multiplex PCR, and the TCRdb table lists in-frame clones only, not all of them. This sample yields some 70,000 clones, of which over 70% are seen a single time; approximately 1.3% belongs to the top ten. The specimen comprised CD4+ or CD8+ T cells sorted from blood, sampled in a trial of the OX40 agonist ivuxolimab. The receptors were sampled from an adult with an advanced solid tumor such as melanoma, head and neck, liver or kidney cancer. The conserved cysteine and the conserved F or W are not part of the CDR3 here.

>TRBV6-1|TRBJ1-1
ASIRGTEAF
>TRBV2|TRBJ1-4
ASSGQGSEKLF
>TRBV5-6|TRBJ2-7
ASSLVAGSSYEQY
>TRBV5-1|TRBJ2-7
ASSLSRTLSSYEQY
>TRBV7-2|TRBJ2-5
ASRASGGFHQETQY
>TRBV5-1|TRBJ2-7
ASSAAPHYEQY
>TRBV27|TRBJ1-1
ASSLRGIGGLGTEAF
>TRBV19|TRBJ2-2
ASTQRGFAGGELF
>TRBV7-3|TRBJ2-5
ASSLQVKETQY
>TRBV4-3|TRBJ2-2
ASSQTPRDTGELF
>TRBV2|TRBJ1-6
ASSGEGNINSPLH
>TRBV19|TRBJ1-2
AIKRGNYGYT
>TRBV27|TRBJ1-5
ASSTLGNQPQH
>TRBV4-2|TRBJ2-5
ASSQFSGGQETQY
>TRBV7-2|TRBJ2-1
ASTPNPWNEQF
>TRBV30|TRBJ1-2
AWRTRVHYGYT
>TRBV10-2|TRBJ2-1
ASTRTRPSEQF
>TRBV5-5|TRBJ2-5
ASSLVGGGWETQY
>TRBV7-9|TRBJ2-7
ASSFGTAGSYEQY
>TRBV7-6|TRBJ1-6
ASSLGEGSSPLH
>TRBV10-2|TRBJ1-5
ASSEQGVGISNQPQH
>TRBV4-2|TRBJ1-6
ASTIRAELPDSPLH
>TRBV19|TRBJ2-5
ASSPHSGLQETQY
>TRBV4-1|TRBJ2-7
ASSRPGTGYEQY
>TRBV28|TRBJ2-1
ASSWLTGSYNEQF
>TRBV7-9|TRBJ1-4
ASSLGVSGQGNEKLF
>TRBV5-4|TRBJ2-5
ASSTTGRGGPQETQY
>TRBV5-1|TRBJ2-2
ASSLGQGAGGELF
>TRBV7-3|TRBJ2-2
ASSALGSLVGTTAGELF
>TRBV5-6|TRBJ2-5
ASTGGGGVETQY
>TRBV7-2|TRBJ2-4
ASSLKVGAKNIQY
>TRBV7-2|TRBJ1-2
ASTPIRDGERYT
>TRBV10-2|TRBJ2-5
ASSDSGGALETQY
>TRBV6-1|TRBJ2-5
ASSEMGLAGAQGTQY
>TRBV5-1|TRBJ1-2
ASSLNTEKNYGYT
>TRBV5-1|TRBJ2-6
ASSLTSRANVLT
>TRBV7-2|TRBJ2-1
ASSLSAGNYNEQF
>TRBV14|TRBJ2-7
ASSQGGQFIEQY
>TRBV19|TRBJ1-6
ASTSGQRASYNSPLH
>TRBV5-1|TRBJ2-5
ASSPTLAGGGETQY
>TRBV6-5|TRBJ1-2
ASRQGASYGYT
>TRBV6-5|TRBJ2-7
ASKETGTYEQY
>TRBV5-5|TRBJ2-1
ASTRLSNEQF
>TRBV6-6|TRBJ1-5
ASSIPTGPSNQPQH
>TRBV6-5|TRBJ1-1
ASTSSDRANTEAF
>TRBV11-2|TRBJ2-7
ASSLEGGLSYEQY
>TRBV5-6|TRBJ1-6
ASRDRNRVANSPLH
>TRBV30|TRBJ2-7
AWKGTSSSYEQY
>TRBV7-8|TRBJ1-4
ASTRNGAGEKLF
>TRBV6-1|TRBJ2-3
ASRLTRLDTQY